The 20 T cell receptor beta chains below all came from one sample that was sequenced in a study of beta chain features in type 1 diabetes. Since all of the isolated RNA was reverse transcribed, expressed TCRB transcripts were what got sequenced. Data came from immunoSEQ multiplex PCR; TCRdb stores just in-frame clones and leaves some out. The sample lists over 300,000 clones; roughly 8% were seen once. The sequenced sample consisted of central memory CD4+ T cells from blood. These receptors were collected from a young woman in good health.

Only a few counts were recorded for this clone. The chain combines TRBV28 with TRBJ2-2; 13 positions agree with TRBD2. The V segment lost 6 bases and the J segment 7 bases; nucleotides outside the gene matches: 5. The CDR3 length is 15 residues. Germline lookup yields CDR1 MDHEN and CDR2 SYDVKM. The CDR3 coding sequence is TGTGCCAGCAGAACACTAGCGGGAGGGGTCGGGGAGCTGTTTTTT. Amino acids: CASRTLAGGVGELFF.

This chain links TRBV29-1 with TRBJ1-2; tentatively, D is TRBD1 (6 bases). Per the germline V gene, CDR1 is SQVTM and CDR2 is ANQGSEA. This CDR3 spans 14 amino acids. Between the trimmed V and J ends, which lost 5 bases and 1 base, there was a span of 14 bases. CDR3 DNA: TGCAGCGTTCCTACAGGGTCGGGTAACTATGGCTACACCTTC. It specifies CSVPTGSGNYGYTF.

This clone was counted a few times. The chain employs TRBV5-6 and TRBJ1-2; unclear D gene. Germline V gene data show CDR1 as SGHDT and CDR2 as YYEEEE. Between the trimmed V and J ends, which lost 0 bases and 8 bases, there was a span of 8 bases. The CDR3 has 12 residues. This CDR3 is CASSLVFSGYTF. The CDR3 DNA reads as TGTGCCAGCAGCTTGGTCTTTTCCGGCTACACCTTC.

At least ten counts were recorded for this clone. The genes are TRBV4-3 and TRBJ1-2; no firm D call. V lost 3 bases and J lost 4, with 12 bases in between. The CDR3 covers 14 residues. Looked up from germline, CDR1 is LGHNA and CDR2 is YSLEER. The CDR3 nucleotides are TGCGCCAGCAGCCACGTTCTAGCAACCTATGGCTACACCTTC. Amino acids: CASSHVLATYGYTF.

This clone has just a few counts. The chain couples TRBV7-2 to TRBJ1-1; D unresolved. V lost 5 bases to trimming and J lost 5 bases, with 12 bases between them. Germline CDR1 SGHTA, CDR2 FQGNSA. The CDR3 runs to 13 residues. The CDR3 nucleotides read TGTGCCAGCAGCAACTCCGGAATAACTGAAGCTTTCTTT. This translates into CASSNSGITEAFF.

This clone was seen a handful of times. The CDR3 sequence: CASSLVDRGEAFF. For the CDR3, the DNA is TGTGCCAGCAGCTTGGTTGACAGGGGCGAAGCTTTCTTT. V and J are TRBV5-6 and TRBJ1-1; 8 bases fit TRBD1. The CDR3 consists of 13 residues. From germline, CDR1 is SGHDT and CDR2 YYEEEE. With V trimmed by 0 bases and J by 8 bases, 3 bases remained unmatched.

This clone occurred many times. V gene TRBV25-1 combines with J gene TRBJ2-1; 10 positions match TRBD2. V trimming: 4 bases; J trimming: 2 bases; junction bases outside the gene matches: 2. This CDR3 is 15 amino acids long. Per germline, CDR1 MGHDK and CDR2 SYGVNS. Here the CDR3 reads CASSGGTSAYNEQFF. In DNA, the CDR3 is TGTGCCAGCAGTGGCGGGACTAGCGCCTACAATGAGCAGTTCTTC.

The V call is TRBV11-2, the J call TRBJ2-2; a possible D gene is TRBD2 (6 bases). The V gene's germline CDR1 is SGHAT and CDR2 FQNNGV. The CDR3 runs 15 residues. Deletions cut 6 bases from V and 3 bases from J, with 14 bases between. In nucleotides, the CDR3 is TGTGCCAGCAGTTGGACTAAACTCCACACCGGGGAGCTGTTTTTT. Translated, it gives CASSWTKLHTGELFF. Filled out from reference TRBV11-2 and TRBJ2-2, the complete variable domain reads EAGVAQSPRYKIIEKRQSVAFWCNPISGHATLYWYQQILGQGPKLLIQFQNNGVVDDSQLPKDRFSAERLKGVDSTLKIQPAKLEDSAVYLCASSWTKLHTGELFFGEGSRLTVL.

This rearrangement joins TRBV5-1 to TRBJ2-2; TRBD2 might be the D (6 bases). Germline assignment: CDR1 SGHRS and CDR2 YFSETQ. The CDR3 spans 16 residues. Deletions cut 2 bases from V and 7 bases from J, with 18 bases between. For the CDR3, the DNA is TGCGCCAGCAGCTTTATAAGTACGGGAGACCTCGGGGAGCTGTTTTTT. This sequence encodes CASSFISTGDLGELFF.

This clone was seen more than once but under ten times. This chain uses TRBV11-2 with TRBJ2-5, with TRBD2 identical over 8 bases. This CDR3 is 16 amino acids long. J lost 2 bases, V lost 5 bases, and 10 bases had no gene match. Germline V gene data show CDR1 as SGHAT and CDR2 as FQNNGV. The DNA of the CDR3 is TGTGCCAGCAGCCGATCGGTTAGACTAGCGCAAGAGACCCAGTACTTC. The encoded protein is CASSRSVRLAQETQYF.

A few counts support this clone. Written as DNA, the CDR3 is TGTGCCACCCTCCAAGGCTCCTACGAGCAGTACTTC. Its protein is CATLQGSYEQYF. V gene TRBV6-1 combines with J gene TRBJ2-7; D gene uncertain. V lost 10 bases and J lost 0, with 10 bases in between. CDR1 and CDR2 (germline): MNHNS, SASEGT. This CDR3 has 12 amino acids.

This clone was observed a handful of times. J is TRBJ1-2 and V is TRBV19; a weak D match, TRBD1 (6 bases). Deletions cut 4 bases from V and 2 bases from J, with 8 bases between. Germline V gene sequence: CDR1 LNHDA, CDR2 SQIVND (reference sequence). The CDR3 totals 13 residues. CDR3 nucleotides: TGTGCCAGTAGTAATCAGGGGAACTATGGCTACACCTTC. Its translation is CASSNQGNYGYTF.

This clone was detected a few times. The V gene is TRBV4-2, the J gene TRBJ1-3; maybe TRBD1 (5 bases). The CDR3 has 14 residues. The germline V gene has CDR1 LGHNA and CDR2 YNFKEQ. V lost 0 bases and J 7 bases, leaving 10 bases between the germline ends. In nucleotides, the CDR3 is TGTGCCAGCAGCCAAGACAGGGTAGGGAACACCATATATTTT. Protein sequence: CASSQDRVGNTIYF.

The chain recombines TRBV5-1 with TRBJ2-3; D remains ambiguous. The length of the CDR3 is 14 residues. The ends were cut back, 4 bases at V and 0 bases at J, with 9 bases in the middle. Germline V gene sequence: CDR1 SGHRS, CDR2 YFSETQ. The chain's CDR3 is CASSIGRSTDTQYF. The CDR3 nucleotides are TGCGCCAGCAGCATCGGCCGAAGCACAGATACGCAGTATTTT.

This clone was observed a few times. The V call is TRBV23-1, the J call TRBJ2-4; weak D call: TRBD2 (6 bases). TRBV23-1 is an open reading frame whose function is uncertain. V lost 0 bases and J lost 0, with 12 bases in between. The CDR3 has 17 residues. DNA of the CDR3: TGCGCCAGCAGTCAATCTGGAGGGCTCATAGCCAAAAACATTCAGTACTTC. It specifies CASSQSGGLIAKNIQYF.

Written as DNA, the CDR3 is TGTGCCAGCAGCTCTCCCGGGACAGTAGCAGATACGCAGTATTTT. Translation gives CASSSPGTVADTQYF. The chain is built from TRBV6-5 and TRBJ2-3; the match to TRBD1 covers 7 bases. CDR1 and CDR2 from the germline V gene are MNHEY and SVGAGI. Unmatched junction bases numbered 10, after V lost 6 bases and J lost 4 bases. The CDR3 sequence is 15 residues long.

In this sample, this clone turned up many times. Other DNA sequences in this specimen translate into the identical CDR3. The chain combines TRBV4-2 with TRBJ2-3; possibly TRBD1 or TRBD2 for D (6 bases each). Germline V gene sequence: CDR1 LGHNA, CDR2 YNFKEQ. The CDR3 is 16 residues long. Trimming shortened V by 0 bases and J by 0 bases, and 10 bases separated the two germline ends. In nucleotides, the CDR3 is TGTGCCAGCAGCCAAGACGGGGGCTCTAGCACAGATACGCAGTATTTT. It encodes CASSQDGGSSTDTQYF.

At least ten counts were recorded for this clone. The rearrangement uses TRBV7-9 and TRBJ2-1; no clear D gene. The V end lost 5 bases, the J end lost 7 bases, and 9 bases lay between the germline ends. Germline V CDR1 and CDR2: SEHNR, FQNEAQ (reference sequence). The CDR3 has 12 amino acids. CDR3 bases: TGTGCCAGCAGCCCCATCTCAAATGAGCAGTTCTTC. Residues: CASSPISNEQFF.

This clone turned up a few times. The CDR3 protein is CASSLGLASYNEQFF. The DNA of the CDR3 is TGCGCCAGCAGCCTGGGACTAGCGTCCTACAATGAGCAGTTCTTC. V gene TRBV4-3 combines with J gene TRBJ2-1; 10 positions match TRBD2. With V trimmed by 4 bases and J by 1 base, 1 base remained unmatched. The CDR3 loop spans 15 amino acids. From germline, CDR1 is LGHNA and CDR2 YSLEER.

This clone occurred a few times. The chain couples TRBV20-1 to TRBJ2-7; D is unclear. The germline V gene encodes CDR1 DFQATT and CDR2 SNEGSKA (reference sequence). Between the trimmed V and J ends, which lost 3 bases and 4 bases, there was a span of 7 bases. The CDR3 runs 11 residues. DNA of the CDR3: TGCAGTGCTAGCACGAAATACGAGCAGTACTTC. Translating gives CSASTKYEQYF.